This paragraph reports one T cell receptor (delta chain). The sample holds a few counts of this clone. This clone's antigen is unknown. The TCRdb record carries a much larger clone's protein, which differs from this DNA's translation at residue 8; a read error is the likely cause, and the protein listed here is the DNA translation. Receptor amplification or capture employed multiplex PCR. For sequencing, an Illumina MiSeq was employed. Every sorted gammadelta T cell sample had both its TCR gamma (TRG) and TCR delta (TRD) chains sequenced. Per the authors' processing: Repertoire analyses included clonotype tree plots, accumulated frequency of the top 20 clonotypes, diversity index (DI) and D75 metrics. Clonotypes were called again by TCRdb from the public reads via CATT, and duplicate nucleotide sequences were then merged into one entry. TCRdb assigned the V and J calls; the authors' analysis was not used. Across this sample there are 75,000 to 95,000 delta-chain clones, with 0.8% to 1% seen only once. Clones ranked in the top ten supply 9.6% of the sample.

Vgamma9/Vdelta2+ and Vdelta2-negative gammadelta T cell populations were flow-sorted from peripheral blood mononuclear cells for bulk TCR repertoire analysis. The data were obtained in a study of γδ T cells in repeated Plasmodium falciparum infection (dated by TCRdb to the early 2020s). Regarding the research as a whole: The natural-infection arm enrolled Malian children exposed to intense seasonal malaria transmission and compared the Malian children with Australian children matched for age and gender. Four controlled human malaria infections were administered to five malaria-naive U.S. adults over 644 days by bites from P. falciparum NF54-infected Anopheles stephensi mosquitoes. Samples from controlled-infection subjects were taken at baseline, right before selected infections, and 21 days after each infection. Malian gammadelta TCR repertoires were analysed cross-sectionally in periods with no transmission and longitudinally across episodes of acute febrile malaria. Using both natural infection in Mali and controlled human malaria infection, the study looked at the way repeated Plasmodium falciparum infection shapes the human gammadelta T cell repertoire.

The investigation overall reported the following: Because the controlled-infection cohort was small, analysis of inter-individual variability in gammadelta T cell responses was limited. Generalizability was limited because the Malian cohort came from a small rural village made up predominantly of one ethnic group. Vgamma9/Vdelta2+ TCR repertoires kept a highly stable polyclonal repertoire across time and infection, and many TCRgamma sequences overlapped between individuals. In Vdelta2-negative, largely Vdelta1+, gammadelta TCR repertoires, repeated controlled infections appeared to drive waves of new clonotype selection. Vdelta2-negative gammadelta TCR repertoires from Malian children appeared more clonally expanded, less diverse and less shared than those of Australian children.

CDR1 and CDR2, looked up from the germline V gene, are GEAIGNYY and EKD. The CDR3 starts with the cysteine, ends with the phenylalanine, and has 16 residues. Only the CDR3 part of the read is kept: 48 bases, read in frame from the first base. V was cut back by 3 bases and J by 0 bases, leaving a gap of 16 bases between them. The chain links TRDV2 with TRDJ1; TRDD3 could be the D gene, as 5 bases match. TCRdb is silent on the J gene; assignment here came from matching the DNA to germline. This clonotype was obtained from a pool of human donors (malaria-infected and uninfected, not separated). Sequenced: gamma-delta T cells from blood. The sequence in DNA is TGTGCCTGTGACGCTTTGGGGAGCACGTACACCGATAAACTCATCTTT. Translation gives CACDALGSTYTDKLIF.